This T cell receptor (beta chain) was retrieved from a study of T-cell memory formation after mild COVID-19. Across the study: TCR clusters mostly belonged to single donors.

This CDR3 is 14 amino acids long. Germline CDR1 reads MNHEY; CDR2 reads SVGAGI. V lost 2 bases and J lost 6, with 11 bases in between. To note about this clonotype: The antigen remains unidentified.

Using constant-segment primers, 5'RACE produced TCR alpha and TCR beta cDNA libraries carrying sample barcodes and UMIs. TCRdb re-called the 5' RACE reads through MiXCR, storing one row per CDR3 protein. Of approximately 270,000 distinct CDR3 sequences in the sample, about a sixth were seen once. Study-level results: SARS-CoV-2 specificity was not confirmed for second-wave clones peaking on day 37. While clones contracting from day 15 to 85 were balanced between CD4 and CD8, later expanders leaned CD4+.

This chain connects TRBV6-5 to TRBJ1-5; tentative D call: TRBD1 (6 bases). The clonotype comes from a man younger than 35 who had mild COVID-19 (a few samples of this study predate the infection). Cell type and time point are not known. Sequenced sample: PBMCs or a T cell subset sorted from them (not recorded which). This CDR3 reads CASSYVIGGQPQHF. CDR3 nucleotides: TGTGCCAGCAGTTACGTTATAGGGGGTCAGCCCCAGCATTTT.